This TCR beta chain was sequenced in a study of T cells after yellow fever vaccination. TCRdb fed the 5' RACE reads into MiXCR, producing one record per CDR3 protein. Of about 340,000 distinct CDR3 sequences listed, roughly 9.4% are singletons. This CDR3 spans 13 amino acids. The germline V gene encodes CDR1 SGHRS and CDR2 YFSETQ. V was trimmed by 5 bases and J by 4 bases, leaving 11 bases between them. The source of this sequence is a man between 18 and 35 years old who received the YFV17D yellow fever vaccine. The source material was PBMCs, sampled on the day of the first yellow fever vaccination. This chain joins TRBV5-1 and TRBJ2-3; perhaps TRBD1 as D (5 bases). CDR3: CASRWGFADTQYF. DNA for the CDR3: TGCGCCAGCAGGTGGGGCTTTGCAGATACGCAGTATTTT. The complete variable domain, with remaining parts taken from reference TRBV5-1 and TRBJ2-3, reads KAGVTQTPRYLIKTRGQQVTLSCSPISGHRSVSWYQQTPGQGLQFLFEYFSETQRNKGNFPGRFSGRQFSNSRSEMNVSTLELGDSALYLCASRWGFADTQYFGPGTRLTVL.